The clone carrying this T cell receptor (beta chain) turned up a few times. The antigen is undetermined. TCRdb itself ran the 5' RACE reads through MiXCR, one entry per CDR3 protein. Here the sample spans some 440,000 distinct CDR3 sequences, around 27% being singletons. This entry comes from a study of T-cell memory formation after mild COVID-19. Study in general: TCR clusters were mostly donor specific.

V shed 4 bases, J shed 3 bases, and the junction held 3 bases outside the gene matches. CDR3 length: 16 amino acids. CDR1 is MNHEY and CDR2 is SVGAGI in the germline V gene. General observations from the study: SARS-CoV-2 specificity of second-wave clones peaking day 37 was unconfirmed.

The material sequenced was PBMCs or a T cell subset sorted from them (not recorded which). The sequence was collected from an adult woman who had mild COVID-19 (a few samples of this study predate the infection). Cell type and time point are not known. V and J are TRBV6-5 and TRBJ2-3, with 14 bases identical to TRBD2. Here the CDR3 reads CASSSRTSGGTDTQYF. CDR3 nucleotides: TGTGCCAGCAGTTCCCGGACTAGCGGGGGGACAGATACGCAGTATTTT.